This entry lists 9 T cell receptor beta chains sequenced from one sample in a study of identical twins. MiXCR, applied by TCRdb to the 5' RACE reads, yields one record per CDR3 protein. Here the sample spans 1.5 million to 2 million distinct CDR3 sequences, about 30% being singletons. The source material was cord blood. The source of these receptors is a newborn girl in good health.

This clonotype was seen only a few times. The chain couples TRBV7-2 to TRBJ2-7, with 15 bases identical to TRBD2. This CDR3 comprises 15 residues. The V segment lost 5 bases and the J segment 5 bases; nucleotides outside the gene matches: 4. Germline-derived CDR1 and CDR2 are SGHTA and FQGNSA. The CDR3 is CASSRTSGGAHEQYF. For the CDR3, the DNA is TGTGCCAGCAGCCGGACTAGCGGGGGGGCCCACGAGCAGTACTTC. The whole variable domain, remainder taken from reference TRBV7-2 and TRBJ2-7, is GAGVSQSPSNKVTEKGKDVELRCDPISGHTALYWYRQSLGQGLEFLIYFQGNSAPDKSGLPSDRFSAERTGGSVSTLTIQRTQQEDSAVYLCASSRTSGGAHEQYFGPGTRLTVT.

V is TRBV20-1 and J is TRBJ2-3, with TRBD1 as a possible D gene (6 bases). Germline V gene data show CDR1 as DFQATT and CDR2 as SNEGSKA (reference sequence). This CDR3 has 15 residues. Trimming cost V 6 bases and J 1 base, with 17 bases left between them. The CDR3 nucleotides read TGCAGTGCGATACATCCGGGACATCGCACAGATACGCAGTATTTT. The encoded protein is CSAIHPGHRTDTQYF.

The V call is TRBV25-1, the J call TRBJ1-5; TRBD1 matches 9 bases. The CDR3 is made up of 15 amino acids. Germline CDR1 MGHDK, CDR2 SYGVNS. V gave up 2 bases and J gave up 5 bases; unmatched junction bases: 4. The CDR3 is CASSEGDRVDQPQHF. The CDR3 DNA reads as TGTGCCAGCAGTGAAGGGGACAGGGTCGATCAGCCCCAGCATTTT.

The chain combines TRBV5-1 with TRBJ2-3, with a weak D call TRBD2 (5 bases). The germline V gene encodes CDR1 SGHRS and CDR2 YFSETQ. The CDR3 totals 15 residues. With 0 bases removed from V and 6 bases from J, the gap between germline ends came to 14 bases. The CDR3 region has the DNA TGCGCCAGCAGCTTGGTCAGTTTAGCGACGGATACGCAGTATTTT. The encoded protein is CASSLVSLATDTQYF.

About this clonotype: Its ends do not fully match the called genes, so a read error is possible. Here the CDR3 DNA reads TGTGCCAGCAGTCCCCGGTCCCTTAGCAGTCAGCCCCAGCATTTT. Its protein is CASSPRSLSSQPQHF. The gene calls are TRBV12-3 or TRBV12-4 and TRBJ1-5; D remains ambiguous. The CDR3 sequence is 15 residues long.

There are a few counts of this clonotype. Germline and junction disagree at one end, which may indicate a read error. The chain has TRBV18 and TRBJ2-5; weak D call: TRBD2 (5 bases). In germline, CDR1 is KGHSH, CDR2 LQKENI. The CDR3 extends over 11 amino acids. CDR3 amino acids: CSSGSRETQYF. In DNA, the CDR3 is TGTTCCAGCGGATCCAGAGAGACCCAGTACTTC.

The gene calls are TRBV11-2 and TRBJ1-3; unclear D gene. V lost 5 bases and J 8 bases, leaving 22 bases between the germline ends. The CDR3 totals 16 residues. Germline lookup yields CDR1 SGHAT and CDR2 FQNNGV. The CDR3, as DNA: TGTGCCAGCAGCCACGGCCGTATACGCCACGGAGACACCATATATTTT. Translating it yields CASSHGRIRHGDTIYF. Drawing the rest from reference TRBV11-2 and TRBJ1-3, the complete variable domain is EAGVAQSPRYKIIEKRQSVAFWCNPISGHATLYWYQQILGQGPKLLIQFQNNGVVDDSQLPKDRFSAERLKGVDSTLKIQPAKLEDSAVYLCASSHGRIRHGDTIYFGEGSWLTVV.

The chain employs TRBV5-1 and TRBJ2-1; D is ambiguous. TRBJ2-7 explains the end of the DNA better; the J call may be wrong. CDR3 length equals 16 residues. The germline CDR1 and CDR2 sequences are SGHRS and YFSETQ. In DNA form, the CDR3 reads TGCGCCAGCAGCGTAGGCTATCCCAGCTCCTACAATGAGCAGTACTTC. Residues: CASSVGYPSSYNEQYF.

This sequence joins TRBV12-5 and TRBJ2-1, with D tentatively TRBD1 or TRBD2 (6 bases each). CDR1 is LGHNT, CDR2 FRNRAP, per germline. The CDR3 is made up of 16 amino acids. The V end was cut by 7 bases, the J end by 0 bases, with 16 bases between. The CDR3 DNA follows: TGTGCTAGTGCCCCCCCCGGGGGCGGCTCCTACAATGAGCAGTTCTTC. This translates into CASAPPGGGSYNEQFF. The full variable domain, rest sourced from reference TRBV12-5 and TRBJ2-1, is DARVTQTPRHKVTEMGQEVTMRCQPILGHNTVFWYRQTMMQGLELLAYFRNRAPLDDSGMPKDRFSAEMPDATLATLKIQPSEPRDSAVYFCASAPPGGGSYNEQFFGPGTRLTVL.